This T cell receptor (beta chain) stems from a study of cytomegalovirus exposure and HLA in healthy donors. The primer mix had 60 Vbeta and 13 Jbeta primers. The assay was immunoSEQ multiplex PCR, and TCRdb's table has in-frame clones only and misses some. This sample has 200,000 to 300,000 clones, with 85% found just once. This clone has only one observation. Germline values: CDR1 MRHNA, CDR2 SNTAGT. V trimming: 6 bases; J trimming: 3 bases; junction bases outside the gene matches: 3. The CDR3 totals 15 residues. The TCR comes from a girl aged 2 to 10 in good health and CMV-seronegative. Sequencing was carried out using PBMCs. This chain links TRBV6-4 with TRBJ2-1; 12 nucleotides agree with TRBD2. CDR3 coding DNA: TGTGCCAGCAGGAGGACTAGCGGGGTCTACAATGAGCAGTTCTTC. Amino acid sequence: CASRRTSGVYNEQFF.